Following are 12 T cell receptor beta chains from one sample sequenced in a study of Ad26.COV2.S vaccination and SARS-CoV-2 variants (dated by TCRdb to 2020 to 2022). In the paper's terms, the treatment or condition label means: some 20 received Ad26.COV2.S at low or high dose, single or two shots; 5 received placebo; per-sample allocation not given. For vaccine and placebo recipients, repertoires were sequenced using samples collected on day 63 after the first injection. Receptor amplification or capture employed the immunoSEQ multiplex PCR assay. Imported from immuneACCESS, the table was reduced by TCRdb to in-frame sequences with V and J called. These copies leave out some clones; in studies compared against another copy, an unresolved V gene accounts for under half, and the cause of the remainder is not known. Within this sample are roughly 400,000 clones, with 92% of them counted one time only. The top ten clonotypes cover about 1.6% of the sample.

The sequencing used peripheral blood, collected in a trial of Ad26.COV2.S vaccine versus placebo. Every receptor here comes from a person aged 18-65 years who received the Ad26.COV2.S COVID-19 vaccine or a placebo.

The rearrangement uses TRBV5-1 and TRBJ2-5; D gene ambiguous. Trimming cost V 4 bases and J 2 bases, with 15 bases left between them. The germline gives CDR1 SGHRS, CDR2 YFSETQ. The CDR3 contains 15 residues. CDR3 in amino acids: CASSPPPRVQETQYF. CDR3 DNA sequence: TGCGCCAGCAGCCCCCCCCCGCGAGTGCAAGAGACCCAGTACTTC.

The chain uses TRBV4-3 and TRBJ2-7; 8 bases align to TRBD2. Losses at the gene ends were 1 base for V and 2 bases for J; bases not matched to a gene: 4. The germline CDR1 and CDR2 sequences are LGHNA and YSLEER. The CDR3 is 15 amino acids. The CDR3 protein is CASSQGQAGAYEQYF. CDR3 sequence (DNA): TGCGCCAGCAGCCAAGGTCAAGCGGGGGCCTACGAGCAGTACTTC.

Here the CDR3 reads CASSIRVVDEQFF. The DNA for the CDR3 is TGTGCCAGCAGCATCAGGGTTGTAGATGAGCAGTTCTTC. The V and J genes are TRBV6-5 and TRBJ2-1, with TRBD1 as a possible D gene (5 bases). The V gene's germline CDR1 is MNHEY and CDR2 SVGAGI. The CDR3 runs to 13 residues. V was pared by 6 bases and J by 8 bases, with 14 bases between.

This clone was seen once. The chain employs TRBV9 and TRBJ2-1, with 9 bases that match TRBD2. Looked up from germline, CDR1 is SGDLS and CDR2 is YYNGEE. The length of the CDR3 is 15 residues. With V trimmed by 4 bases and J by 7 bases, 9 bases remained unmatched. The CDR3 is CASSISGSLGNEQFF. CDR3 DNA: TGTGCCAGCAGCATTAGCGGGAGCCTCGGGAATGAGCAGTTCTTC.

The rearrangement joins TRBV27 to TRBJ2-7; either TRBD1 or TRBD2 may supply D (5 bases each). Deletions cut 4 bases from V and 3 bases from J, with 16 bases between. The CDR3 has 15 residues. Germline loops: CDR1 MNHEY, CDR2 SMNVEV (reference sequence). The CDR3 region is CASSYGSPGSYEQYF. The CDR3 nucleotides read TGTGCCAGCAGTTATGGCAGTCCAGGGAGCTACGAGCAGTACTTC.

The chain is built from TRBV7-8 and TRBJ1-1; TRBD1 aligns across 7 bases. The CDR3 runs to 15 residues. Germline V gives CDR1 SGHVS, CDR2 FQNEAQ. V was pared by 5 bases and J by 1 base, with 7 bases of the junction left unmatched. The CDR3 is CASSQDRVGNTEAFF. The CDR3 DNA is TGTGCCAGCAGCCAAGACAGGGTTGGGAACACTGAAGCTTTCTTT.

This chain connects TRBV18 to TRBJ1-6; 8 nucleotides match TRBD1. This CDR3 has 14 amino acids. Trimming removed 3 bases from V and 10 bases from J; junction bases left unmatched: 5. The germline V gene encodes CDR1 KGHSH and CDR2 LQKENI. CDR3 DNA sequence: TGTGCCAGCTCACCGGGACAGGTAGAATCACCCCTCCACTTT. It is translated as CASSPGQVESPLHF.

The chain carries TRBV7-2 and TRBJ2-7; 12 nucleotides line up with TRBD1. V shed 5 bases, J shed 7 bases, and the junction held 9 bases outside the gene matches. The germline V gene has CDR1 SGHTA and CDR2 FQGNSA. The CDR3 totals 15 residues. The CDR3 bases are TGTGCCAGCAGCCGGGGGACAGGGGGCTCTGGAGAGCAGTACTTC. As protein: CASSRGTGGSGEQYF.

CDR3 loop: CASSGLAGGKNIQYF. The CDR3 nucleotides read TGTGCCAGCAGCGGACTAGCGGGGGGAAAAAACATTCAGTACTTC. This chain uses TRBV6-5 with TRBJ2-4; 14 nucleotides line up with TRBD2. The V and J ends lost 6 bases and 4 bases, in that order; junction bases with no gene match: 2. This CDR3 region has 15 residues. CDR1 is MNHEY, CDR2 SVGAGI, per germline.

V and J are TRBV5-4 and TRBJ2-5; 7 bases match TRBD2. CDR1 SGHNT and CDR2 YYREEE come from the germline V gene (reference sequence). The CDR3 loop spans 16 amino acids. The junction had 13 bases not matched to a gene; V was cut back by 4 bases and J by 4 bases. CDR3 coding DNA: TGTGCCAGCAGCCCAAGCGGAGGGAGGGGAGGAGAGACCCAGTACTTC. Translated: CASSPSGGRGGETQYF. Supplemented by reference TRBV5-4 and TRBJ2-5, the full variable domain reads ETGVTQSPTHLIKTRGQQVTLRCSSQSGHNTVSWYQQALGQGPQFIFQYYREEENGRGNFPPRFSGLQFPNYSSELNVNALELDDSALYLCASSPSGGRGGETQYFGPGTRLLVL.

This chain uses TRBV7-8 with TRBJ1-1, with no clear D. Trimming took 2 bases from V and 7 from J, leaving 11 bases between them. The CDR3 spans 13 residues. Germline assignment: CDR1 SGHVS and CDR2 FQNEAQ. The CDR3 nucleotides are TGTGCCAGCAGCTTATACGGCCGGGTTGAAGCTTTCTTT. Its translation is CASSLYGRVEAFF.

This sequence joins TRBV20-1 and TRBJ2-7, with D unclear. CDR1 and CDR2 from the germline V gene are DFQATT and SNEGSKA (reference sequence). Trimming took off 6 bases at V and 2 bases at J, with 8 bases between the two ends. The CDR3 covers 11 residues. This CDR3 is CSAQGPYEQYF. DNA of the CDR3: TGCAGTGCCCAAGGGCCCTACGAGCAGTACTTC.